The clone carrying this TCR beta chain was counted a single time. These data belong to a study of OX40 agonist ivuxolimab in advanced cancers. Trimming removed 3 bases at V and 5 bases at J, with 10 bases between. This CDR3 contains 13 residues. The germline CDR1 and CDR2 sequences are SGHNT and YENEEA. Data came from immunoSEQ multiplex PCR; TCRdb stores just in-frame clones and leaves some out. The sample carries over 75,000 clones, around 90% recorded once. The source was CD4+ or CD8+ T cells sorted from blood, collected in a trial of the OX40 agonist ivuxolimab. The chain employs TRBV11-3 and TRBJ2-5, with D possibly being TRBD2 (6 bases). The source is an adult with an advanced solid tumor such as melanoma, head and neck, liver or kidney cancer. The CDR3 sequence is CASSLSGWETQYF. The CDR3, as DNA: TGTGCCAGCAGCTTGAGCGGGTGGGAGACCCAGTACTTC.